Sequencing of this T cell receptor beta chain was carried out in a study of early T cells in non-severe SARS-CoV-2 infection. Across the whole study: Sequencing was performed on bulk RNA from unsorted whole blood, leaving chains unpaired.

V lost 8 bases and J 3 bases, leaving 10 bases between the germline ends. The CDR3 runs 12 residues. CDR1 is LGHNT, CDR2 FRNRAP, per germline. A single record per CDR3 protein comes from TCRdb applying MiXCR to the 5' RACE reads. Here the sample spans approximately 39,000 distinct CDR3 sequences, roughly 4.8% being singletons. The sequencing input was whole blood. V usage is TRBV12-5 and J usage is TRBJ1-1; D unclear. This receptor was obtained from an adult who was a healthcare worker with PCR-confirmed SARS-CoV-2 infection or an uninfected control (not recorded which). The CDR3 bases are TGTGCTAGTACACCCCGGGACACTGAAGCTTTCTTT. Protein: CASTPRDTEAFF.